These 15 T cell receptor beta chains were all obtained from the same sample, sequenced in a study of CD8+ T cells in alopecia areata. cDNA reverse transcribed from extracted RNA served as the sequencing template. Using immunoSEQ multiplex PCR, the repertoire was profiled, and TCRdb retains in-frame clones only, with some absent. Of about 150,000 clones listed, more than 45% are singletons. This specimen consisted of CD8+ T cells sorted from blood, obtained at week 0. Receptors originate from a human donor with alopecia areata.

A few counts support this clone. The chain carries TRBV18 and TRBJ1-1; maybe TRBD1 (5 bases). This CDR3 comprises 13 residues. The germline CDR1 and CDR2 sequences are KGHSH and LQKENI. V was shortened by 3 bases and J by 0 bases, with 5 bases between the two germline ends. The CDR3 spells CASSPGVNTEAFF. The CDR3, as DNA: TGTGCCAGCTCACCGGGGGTGAACACTGAAGCTTTCTTT.

This chain connects TRBV4-3 to TRBJ2-2; possible D gene TRBD1, 6 bases. This CDR3 has 16 amino acids. Trimming stripped 4 bases from V and 1 base from J, with 13 bases between. Per germline, CDR1 LGHNA and CDR2 YSLEER. The CDR3 region has the DNA TGCGCCAGCAGCCCGCATCCAGGGGAGAACACCGGGGAGCTGTTTTTT. Encoded protein: CASSPHPGENTGELFF.

The chain recombines TRBV4-3 with TRBJ2-3, with D unclear. CDR3 size: 14 residues. Per germline, CDR1 LGHNA and CDR2 YSLEER. V was trimmed by 3 bases and J by 2 bases, leaving 9 bases between them. The CDR3 here is CASSQGIFTDTQYF. The CDR3 coding sequence is TGCGCCAGCAGCCAGGGAATTTTCACAGATACGCAGTATTTT.

A few counts support this clone. This rearrangement joins TRBV5-6 to TRBJ1-2; 8 nucleotides line up with TRBD1. V shed 3 bases, J shed 3 bases, and the junction held 7 bases outside the gene matches. CDR1 and CDR2 (germline): SGHDT, YYEEEE. The CDR3 spans 15 residues. The chain's CDR3 is CASSYRTGNYYGYTF. The CDR3, as DNA: TGTGCCAGCAGCTACCGGACAGGGAACTACTATGGCTACACCTTC.

This chain uses TRBV30 with TRBJ2-3; 8 nucleotides agree with TRBD1. This CDR3 has 12 residues. Trimming took 5 bases from V and 5 from J; bases not matched to a gene: 3. Germline CDR1 reads GTSNPN; CDR2 reads SVGIG (reference sequence). CDR3 in amino acids: CAWQGAGDTQYF. The DNA of the CDR3 is TGTGCCTGGCAGGGGGCAGGAGATACGCAGTATTTT.

V and J are TRBV10-2 and TRBJ2-7; D is unclear. Trimming stripped 4 bases from V and 3 bases from J, with 10 bases between. The CDR3 is 13 amino acids. Germline V gives CDR1 WSHSY, CDR2 SAAADI. For the CDR3, the DNA is TGCGCCAGCAGTGCGTCTGACAACTACGAGCAGTACTTC. The encoded protein is CASSASDNYEQYF.

This clone was detected only a few times. The chain is built from TRBV9 and TRBJ2-1; D call uncertain. The CDR3 spans 15 residues. Germline V gene data show CDR1 as SGDLS and CDR2 as YYNGEE. The V end was cut by 0 bases, the J end by 1 base, with 8 bases between. The CDR3 nucleotides read TGTGCCAGCAGCGTAGCACGGCAGTCCTACAATGAGCAGTTCTTC. It codes for CASSVARQSYNEQFF.

The V gene is TRBV29-1, the J gene TRBJ2-7; a possible D gene is TRBD2 (5 bases). The CDR3 length is 14 residues. Germline lookup yields CDR1 SQVTM and CDR2 ANQGSEA. V dropped 3 bases and J dropped 0 bases, with 12 bases sitting between them. CDR3 sequence: CSVEEDGSSYEQYF. The CDR3 region has the DNA TGCAGCGTTGAGGAGGACGGATCCTCCTACGAGCAGTACTTC.

The chain employs TRBV2 and TRBJ2-5; the match to TRBD1 covers 8 bases. The V gene end was trimmed by 7 bases and the J gene end by 3 bases; junction bases not matched to a gene: 10. This CDR3 region has 15 residues. CDR1 SNHLY and CDR2 FYNNEI come from the germline V gene. In nucleotides, the CDR3 is TGTGCCAGCACTTATCGGGACAGGCCGAAAGAGACCCAGTACTTC. This encodes CASTYRDRPKETQYF.

In DNA, the CDR3 is TGCAGCGTTGTCGGTCAGTATGGCTACACCTTC. Encoded protein: CSVVGQYGYTF. This chain uses TRBV29-1 with TRBJ1-2; D gene ambiguous. Germline V lookup: CDR1 SQVTM, CDR2 ANQGSEA. CDR3 length: 11 amino acids. Trimming pared 4 bases from V and 5 bases from J, leaving 8 bases between. Complete variable domain (other parts from reference TRBV29-1 and TRBJ1-2): SAVISQKPSRDICQRGTSLTIQCQVDSQVTMMFWYRQQPGQSLTLIATANQGSEATYESGFVIDKFPISRPNLTFSTLTVSNMSPEDSSIYLCSVVGQYGYTFGSGTRLTVV.

The chain combines TRBV5-4 with TRBJ2-5, with D possibly called TRBD1 or TRBD2 (5 bases each). The V gene's germline CDR1 is SGHNT and CDR2 YYREEE (reference sequence). V was clipped by 4 bases and J by 1 base, with 14 bases between them. This CDR3 is built from 15 residues. CDR3 residues: CASSQRGWGQETQYF. As DNA, the CDR3 is TGTGCCAGCAGCCAGAGGGGTTGGGGCCAAGAGACCCAGTACTTC.

The genes are TRBV30 and TRBJ1-4; 8 positions agree with TRBD1. The germline V gene has CDR1 GTSNPN and CDR2 SVGIG (reference sequence). V gave up 4 bases and J gave up 5 bases; unmatched junction bases: 9. The CDR3 is 15 amino acids. CDR3 bases: TGTGCCTGGACGACAGGGGTCTCAGGGAATGAAAAACTGTTTTTT. It codes for CAWTTGVSGNEKLFF.

This clone was found many times. DNA for the CDR3: TGTGCCAGCAGCTTGTGGGGGGACTCGTCCTGGGATACGCAGTATTTT. Amino acids: CASSLWGDSSWDTQYF. The chain has TRBV11-2 and TRBJ2-3; possible D gene TRBD2, 6 bases. The CDR3 totals 16 residues. Germline loops: CDR1 SGHAT, CDR2 FQNNGV. Trimming left V 3 bases short and J 6 bases short, with 19 bases between. The variable domain in full, completed from reference TRBV11-2 and TRBJ2-3, reads EAGVAQSPRYKIIEKRQSVAFWCNPISGHATLYWYQQILGQGPKLLIQFQNNGVVDDSQLPKDRFSAERLKGVDSTLKIQPAKLEDSAVYLCASSLWGDSSWDTQYFGPGTRLTVL.

The chain is built from TRBV4-1 and TRBJ1-6; D perhaps matches TRBD1 (5 bases). Germline values: CDR1 MGHRA, CDR2 YSYEKL. V shed 4 bases and J shed 14 bases, with 15 bases lying between them. This CDR3 is built from 13 residues. The CDR3 DNA follows: TGCGCCAGCAGCCTGGGCGGCCGGGGGGCCCTCCACTTT. This codes for CASSLGGRGALHF.

This clone occurred a few times. The gene calls are TRBV29-1 and TRBJ2-7; D might be TRBD2 (6 bases). The CDR3 sequence is 12 residues long. Trimming took 1 base from V and 6 from J, leaving 10 bases between them. From germline, CDR1 is SQVTM and CDR2 ANQGSEA. The CDR3 region is CSVEGGAGEQYF. The CDR3 DNA reads as TGCAGCGTTGAAGGCGGGGCAGGCGAGCAGTACTTC.